These 9 T cell receptor beta chains originate from one sample sequenced in a study of T cell repertoires in ileal Crohn's disease. The repertoire was sequenced with immunoSEQ multiplex PCR; TCRdb's copy has only in-frame clones and lacks some. Of around 8,000 clones in the sample, under 85% were seen once. The sample taken for sequencing was ileal tissue. The origin of the receptors is an adult with Crohn's disease.

A few counts support this clone. An end of the junction differs from the germline gene, which may be a read error. The rearrangement links TRBV7-7 to TRBJ2-2, with 12 positions matching TRBD2. This CDR3 is 16 amino acids long. Germline CDR1 SSHAT, CDR2 FNYEAQ (reference sequence). CDR3 amino acids: CASSSPSGGATGELFF. CDR3 coding DNA: TGTGCTAGCAGCTCACCTAGCGGGGGGGCTACCGGGGAGCTGTTTTTT.

The J gene is TRBJ2-7, the V gene TRBV30; D gene ambiguous. V shed 3 bases and J shed 2 bases, with 5 bases lying between them. CDR1 is GTSNPN, CDR2 SVGIG, per germline (reference sequence). The CDR3 is made up of 11 amino acids. The CDR3 is CAWRGTYEQYF. The CDR3 nucleotides are TGTGCCTGGAGGGGCACCTACGAGCAGTACTTC.

In this sample, this clone turned up once. The V call is TRBV7-2, the J call TRBJ2-1; TRBD2 matches at 15 bases. Germline loops: CDR1 SGHTA, CDR2 FQGNSA. V shed 3 bases and J 4 bases; nucleotides not matched to a gene: 4. The CDR3 is 17 amino acids. Here the CDR3 reads CASSFSGTSGGYNEQFF. Written as DNA, the CDR3 is TGTGCCAGCAGCTTCTCCGGGACTAGCGGGGGGTACAATGAGCAGTTCTTC.

This clone is deemed medium-sized. The chain employs TRBV9 and TRBJ1-2, with 9 bases fitting TRBD1. Unmatched junction bases numbered 10, after V lost 3 bases and J lost 4 bases. The CDR3 consists of 16 residues. From germline, CDR1 is SGDLS and CDR2 YYNGEE. The CDR3, as DNA: TGTGCCAGCAGCGCCACTCTGACAGGGGGTGTCTATGGCTACACCTTC. Its translation: CASSATLTGGVYGYTF.

The chain links TRBV18 to TRBJ1-2; maybe TRBD1 (6 bases). CDR1 KGHSH and CDR2 LQKENI come from the germline V gene. V shed 8 bases and J shed 2 bases, with 18 bases lying between them. CDR3 size: 15 residues. The DNA for the CDR3 is TGTGCCAGCCGAGAACCCGGGGGGCCCAACTATGGCTACACCTTC. Protein: CASREPGGPNYGYTF.

This chain connects TRBV5-5 to TRBJ2-3, with TRBD1 matching over 9 bases. Germline CDR1 is SGHKS and CDR2 is YYEKEE (reference sequence). The CDR3 runs to 15 residues. The V and J ends lost 4 bases and 1 base, in that order; junction bases with no gene match: 4. CDR3 loop: CASSPTGGRTDTQYF. The CDR3 DNA follows: TGTGCCAGCAGCCCTACAGGGGGCCGCACAGATACGCAGTATTTT.

V gene TRBV6-1 combines with J gene TRBJ2-5; TRBD2 is a possible D gene (6 bases). This CDR3 is 15 amino acids long. The V and J ends lost 6 bases and 2 bases respectively, with 16 bases between them. Germline assignment: CDR1 MNHNS and CDR2 SASEGT. In DNA, the CDR3 is TGTGCCAGCAGCGAACTAACTAGCCGGCAAGAGACCCAGTACTTC. The encoded protein is CASSELTSRQETQYF.

The chain links TRBV21-1 to TRBJ2-7; TRBD2, the D gene given by the table, was not confirmed from the DNA. TRBV21-1 has pseudogene status. The CDR3 has 15 residues. The CDR3 DNA is TGTGCCAGCAGCAACCGGGACTTTCTTCTCTACGAGCAGTACTTC. Protein: CASSNRDFLLYEQYF.

The gene calls are TRBV30 and TRBJ2-1; D might be TRBD2 (6 bases). The V gene's germline CDR1 is GTSNPN and CDR2 SVGIG (reference sequence). V gave up 5 bases and J gave up 5 bases, with 16 bases separating them. This CDR3 is built from 14 residues. The CDR3 DNA reads as TGTGCCTGGTTTGGGAGCGGGCGCCACAATGAGCAGTTCTTC. This encodes CAWFGSGRHNEQFF.